A single T cell receptor (beta chain) is shown here with its context. These data originate in a study of shared clonotypes between healthy human individuals. Healthy and HIV-negative, the adult donors had no recent acute infections or vaccinations. Trimming removed 4 bases from V and 2 bases from J; junction bases left unmatched: 2. Germline-derived CDR1 and CDR2 are SGHDT and YYEEEE. There are 13 residues in the CDR3. Data came from immunoSEQ multiplex PCR; TCRdb stores just in-frame clones and leaves some out. The sample holds 400,000 to 500,000 clones, roughly four fifths seen once. This receptor was identified in a middle-aged woman in good health. Some clones in this sample may be carry-over from other donors' samples. The sequencing sample was made of PBMCs. V gene TRBV5-6 combines with J gene TRBJ2-5, with 7 bases fitting TRBD1. This CDR3 is CASSRDRQETQYF. The CDR3 DNA follows: TGTGCCAGCAGCCGGGACAGACAAGAGACCCAGTACTTC.